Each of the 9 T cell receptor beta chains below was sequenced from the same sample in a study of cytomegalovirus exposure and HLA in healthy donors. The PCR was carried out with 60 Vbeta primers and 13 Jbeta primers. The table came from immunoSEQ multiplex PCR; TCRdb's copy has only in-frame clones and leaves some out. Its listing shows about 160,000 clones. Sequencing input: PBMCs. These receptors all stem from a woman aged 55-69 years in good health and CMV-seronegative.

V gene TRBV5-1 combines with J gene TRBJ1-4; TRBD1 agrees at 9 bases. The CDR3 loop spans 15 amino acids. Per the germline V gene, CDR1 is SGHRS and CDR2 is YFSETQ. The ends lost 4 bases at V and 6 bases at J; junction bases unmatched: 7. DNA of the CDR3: TGCGCCAGCAGCCCAACAGGGGGCGTCGATGAAAAACTGTTTTTT. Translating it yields CASSPTGGVDEKLFF.

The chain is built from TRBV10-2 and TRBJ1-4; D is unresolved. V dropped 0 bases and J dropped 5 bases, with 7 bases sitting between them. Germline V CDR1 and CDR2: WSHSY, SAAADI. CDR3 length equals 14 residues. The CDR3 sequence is CASSESGRNEKLFF. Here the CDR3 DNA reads TGCGCCAGCAGTGAGTCTGGGAGAAATGAAAAACTGTTTTTT.

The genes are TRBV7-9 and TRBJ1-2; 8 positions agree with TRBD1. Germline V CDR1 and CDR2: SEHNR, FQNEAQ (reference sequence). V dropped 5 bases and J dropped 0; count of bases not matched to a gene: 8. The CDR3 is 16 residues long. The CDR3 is CASSPGDRPSNYGYTF. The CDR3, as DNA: TGTGCCAGCAGCCCCGGGGACAGGCCTTCTAACTATGGCTACACCTTC.

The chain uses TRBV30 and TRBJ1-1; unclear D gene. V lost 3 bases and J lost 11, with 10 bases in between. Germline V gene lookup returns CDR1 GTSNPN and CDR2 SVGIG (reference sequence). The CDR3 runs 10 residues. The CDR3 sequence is CAWRYLEAFF. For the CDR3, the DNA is TGTGCCTGGAGGTACTTGGAGGCTTTCTTT.

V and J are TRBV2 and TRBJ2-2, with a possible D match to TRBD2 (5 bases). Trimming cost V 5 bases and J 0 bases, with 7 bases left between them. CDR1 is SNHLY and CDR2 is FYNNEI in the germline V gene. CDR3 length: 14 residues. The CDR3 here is CASSPSPNTGELFF. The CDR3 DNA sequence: TGTGCCAGCAGTCCTAGCCCGAACACCGGGGAGCTGTTTTTT.

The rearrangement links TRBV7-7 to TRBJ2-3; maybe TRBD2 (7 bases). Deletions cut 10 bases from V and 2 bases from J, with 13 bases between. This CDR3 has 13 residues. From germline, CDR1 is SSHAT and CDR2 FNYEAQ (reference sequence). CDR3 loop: CATSAGHTDTQYF. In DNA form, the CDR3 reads TGTGCCACCTCAGCGGGACACACAGATACGCAGTATTTT.

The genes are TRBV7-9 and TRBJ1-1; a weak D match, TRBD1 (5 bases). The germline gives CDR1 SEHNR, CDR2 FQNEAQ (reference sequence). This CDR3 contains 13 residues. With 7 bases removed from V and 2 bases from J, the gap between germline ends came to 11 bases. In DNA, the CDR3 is TGTGCCAGCACCCAGGGAGGTAACACTGAAGCTTTCTTT. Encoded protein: CASTQGGNTEAFF.

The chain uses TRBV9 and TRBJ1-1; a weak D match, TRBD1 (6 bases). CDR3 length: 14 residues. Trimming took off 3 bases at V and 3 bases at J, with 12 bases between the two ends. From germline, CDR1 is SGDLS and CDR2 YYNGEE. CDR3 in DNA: TGTGCCAGCAGCGCACAGGGTGGCGACACTGAAGCTTTCTTT. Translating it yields CASSAQGGDTEAFF.

CDR3 nucleotide sequence: TGTGCCAGCACTACGGGACAGGGGGCTCTTCAGCCCCAGCATTTT. This translates into CASTTGQGALQPQHF. The gene calls are TRBV2 and TRBJ1-5, with TRBD1 matching over 12 bases. From germline, CDR1 is SNHLY and CDR2 FYNNEI. The CDR3 is 15 residues long. The V gene end was trimmed by 7 bases and the J gene end by 6 bases; junction bases not matched to a gene: 7.